Listed below are T cell receptor beta chains from one sample, sequenced in a study of early T cells in non-severe SARS-CoV-2 infection. Each CDR3 protein gets one entry after TCRdb re-called the 5' RACE reads with MiXCR. This table holds tens of thousands of distinct CDR3 sequences, approximately 4.1% found once. The sequencing input was whole blood. Receptors were obtained from an adult who was a healthcare worker with PCR-confirmed SARS-CoV-2 infection or an uninfected control (not recorded which). Each CDR3 is given with its conserved first and last residue. The D gene is left open where the match is weak. Size is stated for part of the rows, as once, few or many counts, or as a class when the clone is expanded.

CDR3aa: CASSLDPGQGYTEAFF; CDR3nt: TGTGCCAGCAGCTTAGATCCGGGACAGGGGTACACTGAAGCTTTCTTT; d_gene: TRBD1; abundance: many; j_gene: TRBJ1-1; v_gene: TRBV7-9
CDR3aa: CASSEGASSTDTQYF; CDR3nt: TGTGCCAGCAGTGAAGGAGCTAGTAGCACAGATACGCAGTATTTT; d_gene: NA; abundance: many; j_gene: TRBJ2-3; v_gene: TRBV6-4
CDR3aa: CSASDYVGSPDTQYF; CDR3nt: TGCAGTGCTAGTGATTACGTCGGGAGCCCCGATACGCAGTATTTT; d_gene: NA; abundance: many; j_gene: TRBJ2-3; v_gene: TRBV20-1
CDR3aa: CASSTGGDGNTIYF; CDR3nt: TGTGCCAGCAGTACAGGGGGCGACGGAAACACCATATATTTT; d_gene: TRBD1; abundance: few; j_gene: TRBJ1-3; v_gene: TRBV28
CDR3aa: CATSDPTDGPDTQYF; CDR3nt: TGTGCCACCAGTGATCCGACTGACGGGCCAGATACGCAGTATTTT; d_gene: NA; abundance: many; j_gene: TRBJ2-3; v_gene: TRBV24-1
CDR3aa: CASSYSSGSADEQFF; CDR3nt: TGTGCCAGCAGTTACTCTAGCGGGAGCGCCGATGAGCAGTTCTTC; d_gene: TRBD2; abundance: many; j_gene: TRBJ2-1; v_gene: TRBV6-2/TRBV6-3
CDR3aa: CASSVDGEQYF; CDR3nt: TGTGCCAGCAGCGTAGATGGCGAGCAGTACTTC; d_gene: NA; abundance: many; j_gene: TRBJ2-7; v_gene: TRBV9
CDR3aa: CASSQEGLAGVYEQFF; CDR3nt: TGCGCCAGCAGCCAAGAGGGACTAGCGGGAGTTTATGAGCAGTTCTTC; d_gene: TRBD2; abundance: NA; j_gene: TRBJ2-1; v_gene: TRBV4-3
CDR3aa: CASSQEGPKGTQYF; CDR3nt: TGCGCCAGCAGCCAAGAGGGCCCAAAAGGGACCCAGTACTTC; d_gene: NA; abundance: many; j_gene: TRBJ2-5; v_gene: TRBV4-1
CDR3aa: CASSPGLTGMDIMGYGYTF; CDR3nt: TGTGCCAGCAGTCCCGGCTTGACAGGGATGGATATCATGGGCTATGGCTACACCTTC; d_gene: TRBD1; abundance: few; j_gene: TRBJ1-2; v_gene: TRBV28
CDR3aa: CSVESGTGRFF; CDR3nt: TGCAGCGTTGAGTCCGGGACAGGCCGGTTCTTC; d_gene: TRBD1; abundance: many; j_gene: TRBJ2-1; v_gene: TRBV29-1
CDR3aa: CASKRRAERTDTQYF; CDR3nt: TGTGCCAGCAAAAGAAGGGCGGAACGCACAGATACGCAGTATTTT; d_gene: NA; abundance: NA; j_gene: TRBJ2-3; v_gene: TRBV6-2/TRBV6-3
CDR3aa: CSVAEYDSDRGWVQYF; CDR3nt: TGCAGCGTTGCCGAGTATGATTCCGACAGGGGGTGGGTGCAGTACTTC; d_gene: TRBD1; abundance: many; j_gene: TRBJ2-7; v_gene: TRBV29-1
CDR3aa: CASSLGTSGTDTQYF; CDR3nt: TGTGCCAGCAGCTTAGGGACTAGCGGGACAGATACGCAGTATTTT; d_gene: TRBD2; abundance: many; j_gene: TRBJ2-3; v_gene: TRBV7-9
CDR3aa: CASRVGQGGNYGYTF; CDR3nt: TGTGCCAGCAGAGTCGGACAGGGCGGGAACTATGGCTACACCTTC; d_gene: TRBD1; abundance: many; j_gene: TRBJ1-2; v_gene: TRBV6-4
CDR3aa: CASSFSVGTQYF; CDR3nt: TGTGCCAGCAGCTTTAGCGTAGGTACGCAGTATTTT; d_gene: NA; abundance: medium-sized; j_gene: TRBJ2-3; v_gene: TRBV7-6
CDR3aa: CASGGGYTQYF; CDR3nt: TGTGCCAGCGGGGGAGGGTATACGCAGTATTTT; d_gene: TRBD2; abundance: few; j_gene: TRBJ2-3; v_gene: TRBV19
CDR3aa: CASSYRGQGTFYEQYF; CDR3nt: TGTGCCAGCAGTTACCGCGGACAGGGGACGTTCTACGAGCAGTACTTC; d_gene: TRBD1; abundance: many; j_gene: TRBJ2-7; v_gene: TRBV12-3/TRBV12-4
CDR3aa: CASGLGSETQYF; CDR3nt: TGTGCCAGCGGACTAGGGAGCGAGACCCAGTACTTC; d_gene: TRBD2; abundance: few; j_gene: TRBJ2-5; v_gene: TRBV6-2/TRBV6-3
CDR3aa: CASSLAPAWDSNSPLHF; CDR3nt: TGTGCCAGCAGCTTGGCCCCGGCGTGGGACTCTAATTCACCCCTCCACTTT; d_gene: NA; abundance: many; j_gene: TRBJ1-6; v_gene: TRBV5-4
CDR3aa: CSARSGMETQYF; CDR3nt: TGCAGTGCTAGATCCGGGATGGAGACCCAGTACTTC; d_gene: NA; abundance: many; j_gene: TRBJ2-5; v_gene: TRBV20-1
CDR3aa: CASSSGGSKTTDTQYF; CDR3nt: TGTGCCAGCAGCTCCGGGGGATCTAAAACCACAGATACGCAGTATTTT; d_gene: NA; abundance: NA; j_gene: TRBJ2-3; v_gene: TRBV7-2
CDR3aa: CASSSTGTGNLEQYF; CDR3nt: TGTGCCAGCAGTTCGACCGGGACAGGGAACCTCGAGCAGTACTTC; d_gene: TRBD1; abundance: NA; j_gene: TRBJ2-7; v_gene: TRBV13
CDR3aa: CASSFGGASEAFF; CDR3nt: TGTGCCAGCAGCTTCGGGGGCGCCTCTGAAGCTTTCTTT; d_gene: NA; abundance: few; j_gene: TRBJ1-1; v_gene: TRBV7-9
CDR3aa: CSASRASYGYTF; CDR3nt: TGCAGTGCTAGTCGGGCTAGCTATGGCTACACCTTC; d_gene: NA; abundance: NA; j_gene: TRBJ1-2; v_gene: TRBV20-1
CDR3aa: CASSTGSQETQYF; CDR3nt: TGTGCCAGCTCAACAGGGTCCCAAGAGACCCAGTACTTC; d_gene: NA; abundance: many; j_gene: TRBJ2-5; v_gene: TRBV18
CDR3aa: CASSLTENTEAFF; CDR3nt: TGTGCCAGCAGCCTCACAGAGAACACTGAAGCTTTCTTT; d_gene: NA; abundance: few; j_gene: TRBJ1-1; v_gene: TRBV7-3
CDR3aa: CASGVATGVAEAFF; CDR3nt: TGTGCTAGTGGTGTCGCGACAGGGGTGGCTGAAGCTTTCTTT; d_gene: TRBD1; abundance: many; j_gene: TRBJ1-1; v_gene: TRBV12-5
CDR3aa: CASSYPLVPGSVTGGPNEQFF; CDR3nt: TGTGCCAGCAGTTACCCCCTCGTTCCAGGGAGCGTCACAGGAGGGCCCAATGAGCAGTTCTTC; d_gene: NA; abundance: many; j_gene: TRBJ2-1; v_gene: TRBV6-2/TRBV6-3
CDR3aa: CASSQAGGRYNEQFF; CDR3nt: TGTGCCAGCAGCCAAGCGGGAGGACGCTACAATGAGCAGTTCTTC; d_gene: TRBD2; abundance: few; j_gene: TRBJ2-1; v_gene: TRBV3-1
CDR3aa: CASSVGTATNYGYTF; CDR3nt: TGCGCCAGCAGCGTCGGGACAGCAACCAACTATGGCTACACCTTC; d_gene: TRBD1; abundance: many; j_gene: TRBJ1-2; v_gene: TRBV5-1
CDR3aa: CASSRVTSGGTDTQYF; CDR3nt: TGTGCCAGCAGTAGAGTAACTAGCGGTGGCACAGATACGCAGTATTTT; d_gene: TRBD2; abundance: many; j_gene: TRBJ2-3; v_gene: TRBV6-5
CDR3aa: CASSLATSGSTDTQYF; CDR3nt: TGCGCCAGCAGCTTGGCTACTAGCGGGAGCACAGATACGCAGTATTTT; d_gene: TRBD2; abundance: many; j_gene: TRBJ2-3; v_gene: TRBV5-1
CDR3aa: CASSLEGGYNEQFF; CDR3nt: TGTGCCAGCAGCTTAGAGGGCGGATACAATGAGCAGTTCTTC; d_gene: NA; abundance: few; j_gene: TRBJ2-1; v_gene: TRBV11-2
CDR3aa: CASRSQGSDTQYF; CDR3nt: TGTGCCAGCAGGTCACAGGGTTCAGATACGCAGTATTTT; d_gene: NA; abundance: NA; j_gene: TRBJ2-3; v_gene: TRBV5-4
CDR3aa: CASRRQFLHNTEAFF; CDR3nt: TGTGCCAGCCGAAGACAGTTCCTTCATAACACTGAAGCTTTCTTT; d_gene: NA; abundance: many; j_gene: TRBJ1-1; v_gene: TRBV28
CDR3aa: CATSDHRLTGYNEQFF; CDR3nt: TGTGCCACCAGTGACCACCGACTTACCGGATACAATGAGCAGTTCTTC; d_gene: NA; abundance: many; j_gene: TRBJ2-1; v_gene: TRBV24-1
CDR3aa: CASREVGGVGETQYF; CDR3nt: TGTGCCAGCAGGGAGGTGGGCGGCGTGGGCGAGACCCAGTACTTC; d_gene: NA; abundance: many; j_gene: TRBJ2-5; v_gene: TRBV6-5
CDR3aa: CASSDVLAGRGELFF; CDR3nt: TGTGCCAGCAGTGACGTCCTAGCGGGAAGAGGGGAGCTGTTTTTT; d_gene: TRBD2; abundance: NA; j_gene: TRBJ2-2; v_gene: TRBV2
CDR3aa: CAISEETVLGTQYF; CDR3nt: TGTGCCATCAGTGAAGAAACCGTACTTGGAACCCAGTACTTC; d_gene: NA; abundance: NA; j_gene: TRBJ2-5; v_gene: TRBV10-3
CDR3aa: CATSDRSSGNTIYF; CDR3nt: TGTGCCACCAGTGATCGCTCCTCTGGAAACACCATATATTTT; d_gene: NA; abundance: few; j_gene: TRBJ1-3; v_gene: TRBV24-1
CDR3aa: CASSNTDTQYF; CDR3nt: TGTGCCAGCAGCAATACAGATACGCAGTATTTT; d_gene: NA; abundance: many; j_gene: TRBJ2-3; v_gene: TRBV7-2
CDR3aa: CASGDRAGGILSGYTF; CDR3nt: TGTGCCAGCGGGGATAGAGCAGGAGGGATACTTTCTGGCTACACCTTC; d_gene: NA; abundance: few; j_gene: TRBJ1-2; v_gene: TRBV6-6
CDR3aa: CASSSIRGASTDTQYF; CDR3nt: TGTGCCAGCAGCTCCATCCGGGGAGCTAGCACAGATACGCAGTATTTT; d_gene: NA; abundance: many; j_gene: TRBJ2-3; v_gene: TRBV5-6
CDR3aa: CASSLRVAGNTGELFF; CDR3nt: TGTGCCAGCAGCCTCAGGGTAGCGGGCAACACCGGGGAGCTGTTTTTT; d_gene: TRBD2; abundance: many; j_gene: TRBJ2-2; v_gene: TRBV7-8
CDR3aa: CASSVSLADDEQFF; CDR3nt: TGTGCCAGCAGCGTATCTTTGGCGGACGATGAGCAGTTCTTC; d_gene: NA; abundance: NA; j_gene: TRBJ2-1; v_gene: TRBV9
CDR3aa: CASSRQGPSSYNEQFF; CDR3nt: TGTGCCAGCAGTCGACAGGGTCCAAGCTCCTACAATGAGCAGTTCTTC; d_gene: TRBD1; abundance: many; j_gene: TRBJ2-1; v_gene: TRBV12-3/TRBV12-4
CDR3aa: CASSLMEDTEAFF; CDR3nt: TGTGCCAGCAGCCTCATGGAGGACACTGAAGCTTTCTTT; d_gene: NA; abundance: NA; j_gene: TRBJ1-1; v_gene: TRBV7-9
CDR3aa: CASSLNSPGQINEKLFF; CDR3nt: TGTGCCAGCTCACTAAACAGTCCGGGACAGATAAATGAAAAACTGTTTTTT; d_gene: TRBD1; abundance: few; j_gene: TRBJ1-4; v_gene: TRBV18
CDR3aa: CASRPLIGEAYEQYF; CDR3nt: TGTGCCAGCAGACCGCTTATCGGGGAGGCCTACGAGCAGTACTTC; d_gene: NA; abundance: many; j_gene: TRBJ2-7; v_gene: TRBV28
CDR3aa: CASSWDTSGEQFF; CDR3nt: TGTGCCAGCAGTTGGGACACTTCGGGTGAGCAGTTCTTC; d_gene: NA; abundance: many; j_gene: TRBJ2-1; v_gene: TRBV12-3/TRBV12-4
CDR3aa: CSARVGVENEKLFF; CDR3nt: TGCAGTGCTAGAGTTGGGGTAGAGAATGAAAAACTGTTTTTT; d_gene: NA; abundance: NA; j_gene: TRBJ1-4; v_gene: TRBV20-1
CDR3aa: CASHRTSANEQYF; CDR3nt: TGTGCCAGCCACCGAACCTCAGCTAACGAGCAGTACTTC; d_gene: NA; abundance: medium-sized; j_gene: TRBJ2-7; v_gene: TRBV21-1
CDR3aa: CASRHADGYQPQHF; CDR3nt: TGTGCCAGCAGACACGCGGACGGCTATCAGCCCCAGCATTTT; d_gene: NA; abundance: few; j_gene: TRBJ1-5; v_gene: TRBV6-2/TRBV6-3